This T cell receptor beta chain emerged from a study of post-analysis software for immune sequencing data. Study overall: There were relapsing-remitting, secondary progressive and progressive-relapsing multiple sclerosis among the disease courses included. General observations from the study: TRBV segments more frequent in patients than in controls numbered five and included TRBV5-6, TRBV5-1 and TRBV20-1.

The V end lost 6 bases, the J end lost 0 bases, and 8 bases lay between the germline ends. The CDR3 has 13 amino acids. Prepared TCR beta cDNA libraries contained unique molecular identifiers. MiXCR, run by TCRdb on the PCR reads, gives a single entry per CDR3 protein. The sample yields more than 500,000 distinct CDR3 sequences, 30% to 40% seen once. To note about this clonotype: Antigen specificity is unknown.

This receptor was identified in a girl aged 2-17 years with multiple sclerosis. The chain recombines TRBV12-3 or TRBV12-4 with TRBJ1-2; D gene ambiguous. Sequences were obtained from blood. Written as DNA, the CDR3 is TGTGCCAGCAGCCCCCTGGCTAACTATGGCTACACCTTC. Amino acid sequence: CASSPLANYGYTF.